The present TCR beta chain was sequenced within a study of T cell repertoires in cytomegalovirus infection. Study-wide background: Through public TCR beta signatures, both CMV infection and matching HLA type were indicated.

Of note for this clonotype: Antigen specificity is unknown.

Study-level findings and limits: Clonotype analysis showed dominance of the ex vivo response by HLA-C-restricted CMV-specific TCR beta clonotypes. Cumulative public TCR beta family frequency identified CMV carriers with the relevant HLA.

The ends lost 5 bases at V and 5 bases at J; junction bases unmatched: 9. CDR1 is MNHEY and CDR2 is SVGEGT in the germline V gene. The CDR3 consists of 16 residues. MiXCR, applied by TCRdb to the reads, yields one record per CDR3 protein. Altogether 150,000 to 200,000 distinct CDR3 sequences are present, approximately 19% being singletons, with the ten largest covering less than 3.5%. The TCR originated in a human donor in good health (CMV status not recorded). Some clones in this sample may be carry-over from other donors' samples. The V gene is TRBV6-2 or TRBV6-3, the J gene TRBJ2-5, with 12 nucleotides matching TRBD2. The sample taken for sequencing was PBMCs. Here the CDR3 reads CASSRRTSGTEETQYF. The CDR3 DNA reads as TGTGCCAGCAGTCGACGGACTAGCGGGACCGAGGAGACCCAGTACTTC.